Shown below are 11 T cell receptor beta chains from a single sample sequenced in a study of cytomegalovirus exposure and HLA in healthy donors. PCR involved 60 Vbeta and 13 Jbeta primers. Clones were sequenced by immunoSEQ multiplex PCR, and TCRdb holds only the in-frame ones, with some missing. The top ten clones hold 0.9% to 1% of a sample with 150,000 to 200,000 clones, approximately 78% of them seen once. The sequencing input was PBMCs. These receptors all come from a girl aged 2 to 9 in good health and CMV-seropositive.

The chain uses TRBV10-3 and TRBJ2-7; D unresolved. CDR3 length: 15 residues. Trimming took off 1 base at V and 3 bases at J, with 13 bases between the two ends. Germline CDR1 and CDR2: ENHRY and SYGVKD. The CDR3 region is CAISEYSIGFYEQYF. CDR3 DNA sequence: TGTGCCATCAGTGAGTATAGCATAGGTTTCTACGAGCAGTACTTC.

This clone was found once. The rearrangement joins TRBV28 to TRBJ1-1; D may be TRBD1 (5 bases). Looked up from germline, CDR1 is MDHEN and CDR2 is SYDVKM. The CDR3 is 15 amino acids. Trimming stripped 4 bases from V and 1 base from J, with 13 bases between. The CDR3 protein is CASSWQGIRNTEAFF. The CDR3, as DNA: TGTGCCAGCAGTTGGCAGGGCATAAGGAACACTGAAGCTTTCTTT.

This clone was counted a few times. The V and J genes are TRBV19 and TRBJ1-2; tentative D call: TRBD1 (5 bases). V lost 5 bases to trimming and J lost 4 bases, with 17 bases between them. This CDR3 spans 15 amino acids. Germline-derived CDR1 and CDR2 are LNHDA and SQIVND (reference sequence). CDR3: CASSPPRDWSYGYTF. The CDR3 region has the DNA TGTGCCAGTAGTCCGCCCCGGGACTGGAGCTATGGCTACACCTTC.

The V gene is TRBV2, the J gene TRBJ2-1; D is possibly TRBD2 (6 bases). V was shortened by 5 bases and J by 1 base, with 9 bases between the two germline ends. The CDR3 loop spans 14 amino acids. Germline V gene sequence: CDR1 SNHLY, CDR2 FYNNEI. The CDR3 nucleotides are TGTGCCAGCAGTTTGAGCGGGTCCTACAATGAGCAGTTCTTC. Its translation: CASSLSGSYNEQFF. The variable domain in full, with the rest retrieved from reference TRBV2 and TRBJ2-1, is EPEVTQTPSHQVTQMGQEVILRCVPISNHLYFYWYRQILGQKVEFLVSFYNNEISEKSEIFDDQFSVERPDGSNFTLKIRSTKLEDSAMYFCASSLSGSYNEQFFGPGTRLTVL.

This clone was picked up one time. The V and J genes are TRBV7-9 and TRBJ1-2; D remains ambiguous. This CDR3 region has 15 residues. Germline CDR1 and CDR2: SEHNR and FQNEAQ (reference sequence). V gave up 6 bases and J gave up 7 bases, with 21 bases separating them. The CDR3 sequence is CASSSNPGRTSGYTF. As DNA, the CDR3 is TGTGCCAGCAGTTCTAACCCGGGGAGGACCTCTGGCTACACCTTC.

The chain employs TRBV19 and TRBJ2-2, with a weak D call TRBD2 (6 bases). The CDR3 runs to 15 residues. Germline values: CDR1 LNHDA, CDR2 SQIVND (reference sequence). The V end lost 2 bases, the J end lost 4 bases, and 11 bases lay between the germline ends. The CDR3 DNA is TGTGCCAGTAGTATACGCGGGATCGGCACCGGGGAGCTGTTTTTT. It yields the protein CASSIRGIGTGELFF.

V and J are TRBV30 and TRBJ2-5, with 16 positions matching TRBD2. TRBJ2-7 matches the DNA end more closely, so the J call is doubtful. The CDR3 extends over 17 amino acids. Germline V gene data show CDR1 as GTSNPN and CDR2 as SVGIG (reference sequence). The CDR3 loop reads CAWRTLGLAGGPYEQYF. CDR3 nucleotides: TGTGCCTGGAGAACCCTGGGACTAGCGGGAGGGCCCTACGAGCAGTACTTC.

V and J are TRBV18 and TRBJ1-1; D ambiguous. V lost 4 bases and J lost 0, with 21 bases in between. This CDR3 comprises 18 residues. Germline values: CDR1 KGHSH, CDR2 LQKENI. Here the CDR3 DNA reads TGTGCCAGCTCACATCGAGCGCGGCCTACCCAGCTGAACACTGAAGCTTTCTTT. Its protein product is CASSHRARPTQLNTEAFF.

CDR3 region: CASSPYGDYYEQYF. The DNA for the CDR3 is TGTGCCAGCAGCCCCTACGGGGATTACTACGAGCAGTACTTC. The chain joins TRBV7-9 to TRBJ2-7; D is possibly TRBD2 (5 bases). V lost 5 bases, J lost 3 bases, and 14 bases lay in between. The CDR3 length is 14 residues. Germline V gene sequence: CDR1 SEHNR, CDR2 FQNEAQ (reference sequence).

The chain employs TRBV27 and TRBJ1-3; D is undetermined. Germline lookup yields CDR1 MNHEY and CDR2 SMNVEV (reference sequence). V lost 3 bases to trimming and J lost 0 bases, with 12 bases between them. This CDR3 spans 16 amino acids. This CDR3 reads CASSLNGVFSGNTIYF. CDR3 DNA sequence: TGTGCCAGCAGTTTGAACGGAGTATTCTCTGGAAACACCATATATTTT.

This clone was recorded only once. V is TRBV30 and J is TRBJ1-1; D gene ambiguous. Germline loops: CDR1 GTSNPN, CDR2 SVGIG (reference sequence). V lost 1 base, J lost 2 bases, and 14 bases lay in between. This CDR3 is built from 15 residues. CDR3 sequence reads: CAWSGGDPGNTEAFF. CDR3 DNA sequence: TGTGCCTGGAGTGGAGGAGATCCCGGAAACACTGAAGCTTTCTTT.